The clone carrying this TCR beta chain has only a few counts. Its antigen is unknown. The sample is drawn from a study of T-cell memory formation after mild COVID-19. About the study: In these data, TCR clusters were largely donor specific. Study-wide results and caveats: The CD4+ clones that contracted clustered mainly within CM and EM, and the CD8+ clones concentrated in EMRA. While clones contracting from day 15 to 85 were balanced between CD4 and CD8, later expanders leaned CD4+.

Constant-segment primers were used for 5'RACE, and the resulting TCR alpha and TCR beta cDNA libraries carried sample barcodes and UMIs. One entry per CDR3 protein, called by TCRdb with MiXCR from the 5' RACE reads. This sample has roughly 310,000 distinct CDR3 sequences, with about a sixth found just once. This TCR derives from a man aged 18 to 29 who had mild COVID-19 (a few samples of this study predate the infection). Cell type and time point are not known. The material sequenced was PBMCs or a T cell subset sorted from them (not recorded which).

CDR3 amino acids: CASSSSWGQETQYF. The CDR3 DNA reads TGTGCCAGCAGTTCAAGTTGGGGTCAAGAGACCCAGTACTTC. J is TRBJ2-5 and V is TRBV27; D not resolved. Trimming stripped 4 bases from V and 2 bases from J, with 11 bases between. This CDR3 spans 14 amino acids. CDR1 is MNHEY and CDR2 is SMNVEV in the germline V gene (reference sequence).